This TCR beta chain was sequenced during a study of T-cell memory formation after mild COVID-19 (dated by TCRdb to the early 2020s). About the study as a whole: TCR sequence clusters from the two donors were largely donor specific. T-cell clones expanding and contracting after mild COVID-19 in two donors were tracked by longitudinal TCRalpha and TCRbeta repertoire sequencing. Two young, previously healthy adult volunteers made up the cohort, one male and one female. What the research found in general, with its limitations: The second-wave clones that peaked on day 37 were not confirmed to be SARS-CoV-2 specific. Balanced CD4/CD8 phenotypes were observed for clones contracting from day 15 to 85, whereas a bias towards CD4+ was observed for a second wave of clones expanding from day 15 to 37. Some responding clones were detected in pre-infection memory, which suggested that pre-existing cross-reactive memory T cells had joined the SARS-CoV-2 response. Only a couple of mild cases were covered in the study, and larger cohorts including severe cases with pre-infection samples were considered necessary. Contracting CD4+ clones appeared mostly in the CM and EM memory subsets, whereas CD8+ clones were enriched in EMRA.

PBMCs were isolated by Ficoll-Paque density gradient centrifugation. The data were produced on an Illumina NovaSeq 6000. Using 5'RACE with constant-segment primers, TCRalpha and TCRbeta cDNA libraries were constructed, with sample barcodes and unique molecular identifiers added in the process. RNA was extracted from every sample with Trizol reagent. Library amplification was performed in two PCR steps, and a second sample barcode and Illumina TruSeq adapters were introduced in the second step. Sequencing of libraries was performed on an Illumina NovaSeq with 2 x 150 bp paired-end reads. The study's own analysis went as follows. With migec v1.2.7, reads were demultiplexed and then collapsed into UMI-guided consensus sequences. Using mixcr v2.1.11, the UMI consensuses were aligned to TRA and TRB V and J templates and assembled into clonotypes. A clonotype was counted as expanded or contracted only if both edgeR and NoisET called the change significant, with noise models trained on biological replicates. For edgeR calls, the cutoffs were a false discovery rate-adjusted p below 0.01 and a log2 fold-change threshold of 1. PCA with hierarchical clustering of max-normalized trajectories of the 1000 most abundant clonotypes was used as exploratory dynamics analysis. Each responding clone was given a CD4 or CD8 phenotype based on the CD4+ and CD8+ repertoires, which had been sequenced separately. Using fastp at Q25 and MiXCR, TCRdb reprocessed the public reads and kept productive beta chains. Merged by CDR3 protein, the rows form single entries marked with the most common genes and DNA. TCRdb's processing, not the study's, gives the V and J calls here. The sample contains 450,000 to 650,000 distinct CDR3 sequences, roughly 20% of them found a single time. Clones ranked in the top ten supply under 15% of the sample.

The germline V gene (reference sequence) sets CDR1 to SGHNT and CDR2 to YYREEE. The CDR3 spans 15 residues, from the cysteine through the phenylalanine. The kept DNA is CDR3 alone, 45 bases in frame from the first base. The germline V and J ends show losses of 3 bases and 3 bases respectively, and no gene match explains 7 bases of the junction. A note on this clonotype: This clone's antigen is unknown. Base quality data are lacking; no much larger clone is found one base away.

Recombination joined TRBV5-4 with TRBJ2-7; 9 middle bases align to TRBD2. Sequenced: PBMCs or a T cell subset sorted from them (not recorded which). This TCR was sampled from an adult woman who had mild COVID-19 (a few samples of this study predate the infection). The sample titles of this study are shuffled in the database, so cell type and time point are left out; the donor was told from shared clones. The CDR3 reads as follows: CASSSVSGSIYEQYF. The base sequence is TGTGCCAGCAGCTCGGTTAGCGGGAGTATCTACGAGCAGTACTTC.